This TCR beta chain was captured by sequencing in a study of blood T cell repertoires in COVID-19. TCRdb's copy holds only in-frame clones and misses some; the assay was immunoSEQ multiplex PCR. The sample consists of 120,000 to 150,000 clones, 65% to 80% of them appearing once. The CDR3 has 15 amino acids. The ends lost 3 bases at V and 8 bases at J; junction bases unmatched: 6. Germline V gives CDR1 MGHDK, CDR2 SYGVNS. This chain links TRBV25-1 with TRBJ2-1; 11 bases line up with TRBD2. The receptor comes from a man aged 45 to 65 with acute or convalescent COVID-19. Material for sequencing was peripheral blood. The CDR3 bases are TGTGCCAGCAGTGATCCGGGACTAGCGGTCGATGAGCAGTTCTTC. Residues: CASSDPGLAVDEQFF.